This TCR beta chain was obtained from a study of glioma-infiltrating T cells after dendritic cell vaccination. Study overall: Autologous tumor lysate-pulsed dendritic cell vaccination was given between the early 2000s and the early 2010s.

The CDR3 contains 13 residues. V was clipped by 7 bases and J by 3 bases, with 12 bases between them. Looked up from germline, CDR1 is MNHEY and CDR2 is SMNVEV (reference sequence). This table comes from immunoSEQ multiplex PCR, and its TCRdb copy is limited to in-frame clones, with some not included. The sample shows roughly 80,000 clones, around 86% of them seen only once. Described time point: after dendritic cell vaccination, including at tumor progression/relapse. Isocitrate dehydrogenase mutation was absent in all glioblastoma patients. This clone appeared once. The chain combines TRBV27 with TRBJ1-1; a possible D gene is TRBD1 (6 bases). The clonotype was recovered from a human donor with glioblastoma. The specimen was blood, collected after dendritic cell vaccination. The CDR3: CASIGGWDTEAFF. The CDR3 bases are TGTGCCAGCATAGGGGGATGGGACACTGAAGCTTTCTTT.